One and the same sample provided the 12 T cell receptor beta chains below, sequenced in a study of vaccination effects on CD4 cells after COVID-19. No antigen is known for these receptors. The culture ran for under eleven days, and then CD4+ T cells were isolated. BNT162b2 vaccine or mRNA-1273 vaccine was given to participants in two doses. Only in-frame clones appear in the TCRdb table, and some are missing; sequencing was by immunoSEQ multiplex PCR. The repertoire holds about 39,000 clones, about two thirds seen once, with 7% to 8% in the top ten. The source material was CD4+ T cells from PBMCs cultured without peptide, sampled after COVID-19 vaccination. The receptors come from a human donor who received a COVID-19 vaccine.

The CDR3 protein is CASSNGMAPDTQYF. In DNA form, the CDR3 reads TGTGCCAGCAGCAATGGGATGGCGCCAGATACGCAGTATTTT. This rearrangement joins TRBV5-6 to TRBJ2-3, with D unresolved. This CDR3 is built from 14 residues. Deletions cut 4 bases from V and 4 bases from J, with 13 bases between. CDR1 and CDR2 (germline): SGHDT, YYEEEE.

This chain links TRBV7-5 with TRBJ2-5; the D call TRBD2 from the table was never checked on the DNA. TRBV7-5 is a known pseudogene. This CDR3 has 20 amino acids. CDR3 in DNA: TGTGCCAGAAGCTTCTTCCGCCACTCCGGGACTAGCGGTTATCAAGAGACCCAGTACTTC. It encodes CARSFFRHSGTSGYQETQYF.

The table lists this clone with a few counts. As DNA, the CDR3 is TGTGCCAGCTCACCACCGTTCAGGGGGACCCCGACCTACGAGCAGTACTTC. Its protein product is CASSPPFRGTPTYEQYF. The chain uses TRBV18 and TRBJ2-7; 7 bases are shared with TRBD1. CDR3 length equals 17 residues. V was pared by 0 bases and J by 2 bases, with 10 bases of the junction left unmatched. Germline V gene sequence: CDR1 KGHSH, CDR2 LQKENI.

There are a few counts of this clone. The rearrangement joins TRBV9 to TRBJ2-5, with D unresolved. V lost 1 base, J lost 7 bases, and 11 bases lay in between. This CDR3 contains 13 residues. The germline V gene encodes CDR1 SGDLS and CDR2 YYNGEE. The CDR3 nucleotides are TGTGCCAGCAGCGTAACTACTCCAGGGACCCAGTACTTC. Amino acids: CASSVTTPGTQYF.

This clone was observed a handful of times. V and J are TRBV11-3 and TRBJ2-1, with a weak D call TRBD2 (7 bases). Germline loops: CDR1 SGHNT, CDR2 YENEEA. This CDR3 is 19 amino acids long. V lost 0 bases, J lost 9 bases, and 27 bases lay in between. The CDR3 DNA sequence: TGTGCCAGCAGCTTAGATCAGGGCGGGAGTCAAACCCGGACAGCTGAGCAGTTCTTC. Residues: CASSLDQGGSQTRTAEQFF.

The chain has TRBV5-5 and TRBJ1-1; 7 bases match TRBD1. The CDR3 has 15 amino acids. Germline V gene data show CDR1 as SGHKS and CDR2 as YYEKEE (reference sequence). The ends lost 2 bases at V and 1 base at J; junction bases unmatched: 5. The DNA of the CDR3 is TGTGCCAGCAGCTTACGACAGGGAAGGAACACTGAAGCTTTCTTT. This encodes CASSLRQGRNTEAFF.

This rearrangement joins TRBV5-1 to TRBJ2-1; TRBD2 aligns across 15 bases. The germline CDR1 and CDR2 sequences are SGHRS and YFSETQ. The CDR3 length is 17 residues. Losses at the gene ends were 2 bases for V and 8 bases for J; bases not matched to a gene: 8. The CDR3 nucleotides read TGCGCCAGCAGCTTCGAACGGACTAGCGGGAGGGTCGATGAGCAGTTCTTC. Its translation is CASSFERTSGRVDEQFF.

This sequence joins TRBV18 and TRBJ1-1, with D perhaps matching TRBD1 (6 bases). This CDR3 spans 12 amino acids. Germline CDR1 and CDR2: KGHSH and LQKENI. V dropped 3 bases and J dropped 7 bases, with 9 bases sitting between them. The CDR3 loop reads CASSPTGIEAFF. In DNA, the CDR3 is TGTGCCAGCTCACCTACAGGGATTGAAGCTTTCTTT.

The CDR3 nucleotides read TGTGCTAGTGGTTTGGGGGGTATCAACACTGAAGCTTTCTTT. It encodes CASGLGGINTEAFF. The chain is built from TRBV12-5 and TRBJ1-1; D is unresolved. The germline V gene has CDR1 LGHNT and CDR2 FRNRAP. Trimming removed 1 base from V and 2 bases from J, with 8 bases in between. This CDR3 is 14 amino acids long.

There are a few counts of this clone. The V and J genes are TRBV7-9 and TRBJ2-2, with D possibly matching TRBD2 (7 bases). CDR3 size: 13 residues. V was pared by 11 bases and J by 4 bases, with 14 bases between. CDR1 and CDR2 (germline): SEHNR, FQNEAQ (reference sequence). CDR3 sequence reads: CAGGGQGTGELFF. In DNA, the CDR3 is TGTGCCGGGGGGGGCCAGGGCACCGGGGAGCTGTTTTTT.

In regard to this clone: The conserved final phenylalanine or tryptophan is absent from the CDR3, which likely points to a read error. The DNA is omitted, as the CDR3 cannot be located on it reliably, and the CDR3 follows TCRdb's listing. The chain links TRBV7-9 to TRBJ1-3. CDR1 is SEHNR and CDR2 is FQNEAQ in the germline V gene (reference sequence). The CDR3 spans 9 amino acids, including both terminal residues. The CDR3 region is CASKRGAIS.

CDR3 nucleotide sequence: TGTGCCAGCAGTAGGGACTCCTACGAGCAGTACTTC. Its protein product is CASSRDSYEQYF. The chain uses TRBV6-5 and TRBJ2-7; no firm D call. The CDR3 has 12 amino acids. V dropped 5 bases and J dropped 0 bases, with 5 bases sitting between them. CDR1 and CDR2 from the germline V gene are MNHEY and SVGAGI.